Listed below are T cell receptor beta chains from one sample, sequenced in a study of response to subunit inactivated influenza vaccine. TCRdb passed the RT-PCR reads through MiXCR, listing each CDR3 protein once. The sample holds 500,000 to 750,000 distinct CDR3 sequences, roughly 15% seen once. The starting material was PBMCs from blood, obtained roughly 12 days after vaccination. These receptors all stem from a man in his forties or fifties who received an inactivated influenza vaccine. CDR3s include the opening cysteine and the closing phenylalanine or tryptophan. The D gene is left open where the match is weak. Clone size is not always given. Where it is, it says once, few, many or a class for expanded clones.

TGCGCCAGCAGCTTTAGCGGGGATTACAATGAGCAGTTCTTC	CASSFSGDYNEQFF	TRBD2	TRBV5-1	TRBJ2-1	few
TGCAGCGTTGTTCTACCTTCAACCGGGTACGAGCAGTACTTC	CSVVLPSTGYEQYF	-	TRBV29-1	TRBJ2-7	many
TGCGCCAGCAGCCAAGATCGGGCTAGCGGGGCCTACAATGAGCAGTTCTTC	CASSQDRASGAYNEQFF	TRBD2	TRBV4-3	TRBJ2-1	many
TGTGCCAGCAGGGTGGAGGGGGCGCGAGGAAACACCATATATTTT	CASRVEGARGNTIYF	TRBD1	TRBV6-1	TRBJ1-3	few
TGTGCCAGCACCTCGGACGGAGAAGAGACCCAGTACTTC	CASTSDGEETQYF	-	TRBV12-3/TRBV12-4	TRBJ2-5	-
TGTGCCAGCAGCGTAGATGGGTTCCTAGGCGATGAGCAGTTCTTC	CASSVDGFLGDEQFF	-	TRBV9	TRBJ2-1	few
TGTGCCAGCAGCCAAGAAACTAGCGGGTACAATGAGCAGTTCTTC	CASSQETSGYNEQFF	TRBD2	TRBV4-2	TRBJ2-1	-
TGCAGTGCTAGTCTAGCGGGGGGTCTTAAGACCCAGTACTTC	CSASLAGGLKTQYF	TRBD2	TRBV20-1	TRBJ2-5	-
TGCAGCGTTCTCCGAACCGGGACAGGGTTAGCCGGGGAGCTGTTTTTT	CSVLRTGTGLAGELFF	TRBD1	TRBV29-1	TRBJ2-2	-
TGTGCCAGCAGTTTGTGGGGGTGGCGTGAAAAACTGTTTTTT	CASSLWGWREKLFF	-	TRBV28	TRBJ1-4	-
TGCAGTGCTAGACAGACAGGGGCCTATGTCGGCTACACCTTC	CSARQTGAYVGYTF	TRBD1	TRBV20-1	TRBJ1-2	few
TGTGCCAGCAGCTTTGGACAGGGGTTTGAGCAGTTCTTC	CASSFGQGFEQFF	TRBD1	TRBV11-2	TRBJ2-1	-
TGTGCCAGCAGTACCTACAGGGGCTCGGGCCTCGAGCAGTACTTC	CASSTYRGSGLEQYF	TRBD1	TRBV6-2/TRBV6-3	TRBJ2-7	-
TGTGCCACCAGTGACCCTCGACAGGGTAACACTGAAGCTTTCTTT	CATSDPRQGNTEAFF	TRBD1	TRBV24-1	TRBJ1-1	few
TGTGCCAGCACCCAGGGGCGGGGCCACAATGAGCAGTTCTTC	CASTQGRGHNEQFF	-	TRBV12-3/TRBV12-4	TRBJ2-1	-
TGTGCCAGCTCACCTGCGGTCCTTTCCGGGGAGCTGTTTTTT	CASSPAVLSGELFF	-	TRBV18	TRBJ2-2	few
TGCAGTGCTACGAGAATGGCGGGGGCCGGCACAGATACGCAGTATTTT	CSATRMAGAGTDTQYF	-	TRBV20-1	TRBJ2-3	few
TGCGCCAGCAGCTTGGCGGGTAGCAGGGGTACCTACGAGCAGTACTTC	CASSLAGSRGTYEQYF	-	TRBV5-1	TRBJ2-7	few
TGTGCCAGCAGCCTAACGCTCTCCGGGGCCAACGTCCTGACTTTC	CASSLTLSGANVLTF	-	TRBV3-1	TRBJ2-6	few
TGTGCCAGCAGTAAGGCGGGGTTCACCGGGGAGCTGTTTTTT	CASSKAGFTGELFF	-	TRBV6-2/TRBV6-3	TRBJ2-2	-
TGTGCCACCAGCAGATCCGACGCGGGACAGGGAGGGGGACCCCAGCATTTT	CATSRSDAGQGGGPQHF	TRBD1	TRBV15	TRBJ1-5	-
TGTGCCAGCAGGGGGACAGGTCGTTCGAGAGATACGCAGTATTTT	CASRGTGRSRDTQYF	TRBD1	TRBV5-6	TRBJ2-3	-
TGTGCCAGCAGCTCGACTAACCGGAGAAGATTCCAAGAGACCCAGTACTTC	CASSSTNRRRFQETQYF	-	TRBV7-2	TRBJ2-5	once
TGCGCCAGCAGCTTGGTGGTGGGCACGTACTTCGGGGAGCTGTTTTTT	CASSLVVGTYFGELFF	-	TRBV5-1	TRBJ2-2	few
TGTGCCAGCAGTTTACTCCGGGACAGGGACACAGATACGCAGTATTTT	CASSLLRDRDTDTQYF	TRBD1	TRBV27	TRBJ2-3	few
TGTGCCAGCAGCGTAGCGGGGAATGGTGAAGCTTTCTTT	CASSVAGNGEAFF	-	TRBV9	TRBJ1-1	few
TGTGCCAGCAGTTCACTCCTCCTGGATAGCACAGATACGCAGTATTTT	CASSSLLLDSTDTQYF	-	TRBV6-5	TRBJ2-3	-
TGTGCCACCAGTGATCCCGGGACTAGAAGTAGCGAGACCCAGTACTTC	CATSDPGTRSSETQYF	TRBD2	TRBV24-1	TRBJ2-5	-
TGCGCCAGCAGCCAAGTATTGGGGACTAGCGGGTACAATGAGCAGTTCTTC	CASSQVLGTSGYNEQFF	TRBD2	TRBV4-3	TRBJ2-1	many
TGCGCCAGCAGCAAGGGACTAGCGGGAGGTGAGCAGTACTTC	CASSKGLAGGEQYF	TRBD2	TRBV5-1	TRBJ2-7	-
TGTGCCACCAGCAGAGGCGATAGCGGCTCCTACGAGCAGTACTTC	CATSRGDSGSYEQYF	-	TRBV15	TRBJ2-7	-
TGTGCCAGCAGTTTAAGGCGGATAAACCCCTACGAGCAGTACTTC	CASSLRRINPYEQYF	-	TRBV12-3/TRBV12-4	TRBJ2-7	many
TGCGCCAGCAGCGCACTGGGGACAGGGGGCTCTGGGGCCAACGTCCTGACTTTC	CASSALGTGGSGANVLTF	TRBD1	TRBV5-1	TRBJ2-6	few
TGTGCCTGGAGTGTAAAGGGTCCCGGGGAGCTGTTTTTT	CAWSVKGPGELFF	-	TRBV30	TRBJ2-2	-
TGTGCCAGCAGTTACCGGAGAGTCAGGGGTGGTGATCAGCCCCAGCATTTT	CASSYRRVRGGDQPQHF	-	TRBV6-7	TRBJ1-5	-
TGTGCCAGCATGAGACAGCCCCAAGAGACCCAGTACTTC	CASMRQPQETQYF	-	TRBV3-1	TRBJ2-5	-
TGCGCCAGCAGGACTCCAGGGAGCTCCTATAATTCACCCCTCCACTTT	CASRTPGSSYNSPLHF	-	TRBV10-2	TRBJ1-6	few
TGTGCCAGCAGTTTACAGGGCGGATACGGCTACACCTTC	CASSLQGGYGYTF	-	TRBV12-3/TRBV12-4	TRBJ1-2	many
TGCGCCAGCAGCCAAGACCCACAGGACACTTACAATGAGCAGTTCTTC	CASSQDPQDTYNEQFF	-	TRBV4-3	TRBJ2-1	-
TGCGCCAGCAGCTTGTTTGGGACAGGGGATAGTGAGCAGTTCTTC	CASSLFGTGDSEQFF	TRBD1	TRBV5-1	TRBJ2-1	many
TGTGCCAGCAGTCCACTAGTCGCGGAGACCCAGTACTTC	CASSPLVAETQYF	-	TRBV12-3/TRBV12-4	TRBJ2-5	-
TGTGCCACCAGCCGGCGGGCAGCGGCTAGCACAGATACGCAGTATTTT	CATSRRAAASTDTQYF	-	TRBV15	TRBJ2-3	many
TGTGCCAGCAGTTCGGTTGGGGCCAACGTCCTGACTTTC	CASSSVGANVLTF	-	TRBV6-5	TRBJ2-6	few
TGCGCCAGCAGCCCAGATGAGTCTGGCTACACCTTC	CASSPDESGYTF	-	TRBV4-1	TRBJ1-2	-
TGCGCCAGCAGCGAGGGAGGGGGAGGCGATCAGCCCCAGCATTTT	CASSEGGGGDQPQHF	-	TRBV5-1	TRBJ1-5	-
TGTGCCAGCAGCTTGGACGGCTTCACAGATACGCAGTATTTT	CASSLDGFTDTQYF	-	TRBV7-2	TRBJ2-3	-
TGCGCCAGCAGCCAAGATTTTGCGGGACAAGAGACCCAGTACTTC	CASSQDFAGQETQYF	-	TRBV4-3	TRBJ2-5	few
TGCAGTGCCTTGAGGGCGGGAGAGTTTGCCAAAAACATTCAGTACTTC	CSALRAGEFAKNIQYF	TRBD2	TRBV20-1	TRBJ2-4	few
TGTGCCAGCAGCCGCCAAGACAGGGGGCAGGATCAGCCCCAGCATTTT	CASSRQDRGQDQPQHF	TRBD1	TRBV6-1	TRBJ1-5	few
TGCAGTGCTAGAGATTACGGCGGGGGGAACACCGGGGAGCTGTTTTTT	CSARDYGGGNTGELFF	TRBD2	TRBV20-1	TRBJ2-2	few
TGTGCCAGCAGCTTGGGGAGTGTTAGCAATCAGCCCCAGCATTTT	CASSLGSVSNQPQHF	-	TRBV5-6	TRBJ1-5	few
TGTGCCAGCAGCGAGAGGGGCAAGAATGCCAATGAGCAGTTCTTC	CASSERGKNANEQFF	-	TRBV27	TRBJ2-1	many